Below are 16 T cell receptor beta chains sequenced from a single sample in a study of beta chain features in type 1 diabetes (dated 2018 in TCRdb). Library construction relied on the immunoSEQ multiplex PCR assay. The High Capacity cDNA Reverse Transcription Kit was used to reverse transcribe all of the isolated RNA, meaning that expressed TCRB transcripts were what got sequenced. The source is immuneACCESS, and TCRdb retained only in-frame sequences with V and J called. Part of the clones is not carried over; for the studies checked, unresolved V genes explain less than half of this, and the remainder is unexplained. Counted in this sample were under 900,000 clones; 15% to 20% of them appeared once. In total, the top ten clones hold 0.02% to 0.025% of the sample. Sequencing used naive CD4+ T cells from blood. The cell subset or site label corresponds to: true naive CD4+ T cells. These receptors originate from a woman aged 18-30 years in good health.

This clone came up a few times. This chain connects TRBV6-5 to TRBJ2-4; TRBD1 matches 8 bases. After removal of 2 bases from V and 3 bases from J, the junction contained 6 bases not matched to a gene. Germline V lookup: CDR1 MNHEY, CDR2 SVGAGI. CDR3 length: 16 residues. CDR3 sequence: CASSYGTGQYKNIQYF. In nucleotides, the CDR3 is TGTGCCAGCAGTTACGGGACAGGACAATACAAAAACATTCAGTACTTC.

The V call is TRBV28, the J call TRBJ2-1, with TRBD2 identical over 10 bases. The CDR3 spans 17 residues. CDR1 and CDR2 (germline): MDHEN, SYDVKM. V was pared by 5 bases and J by 4 bases, with 11 bases of the junction left unmatched. This CDR3 is CASSRGLAVSGYNEQFF. The CDR3 nucleotides are TGTGCCAGCAGTCGCGGACTAGCGGTGAGCGGGTACAATGAGCAGTTCTTC.

The rearrangement links TRBV7-9 to TRBJ2-3; the match to TRBD2 covers 9 bases. Per the germline V gene, CDR1 is SEHNR and CDR2 is FQNEAQ (reference sequence). CDR3 length: 16 amino acids. V lost 4 bases and J lost 5; bases outside the gene matches: 10. This chain's CDR3 is CASSSLAGTLLDTQYF. The DNA of the CDR3 is TGTGCCAGCAGCTCCCTAGCGGGGACCTTATTAGATACGCAGTATTTT. Combining the CDR3 with reference TRBV7-9 and TRBJ2-3 gives the whole variable domain DTGVSQNPRHKITKRGQNVTFRCDPISEHNRLYWYRQTLGQGPEFLTYFQNEAQLEKSRLLSDRFSAERPKGSFSTLEIQRTEQGDSAMYLCASSSLAGTLLDTQYFGPGTRLTVL.

This clone was seen many times. The chain combines TRBV14 with TRBJ2-1; 8 nucleotides match TRBD2. V trimming: 0 bases; J trimming: 5 bases; junction bases outside the gene matches: 6. CDR1 is SGHDN, CDR2 FVKESK, per germline. The CDR3 consists of 16 residues. CDR3 sequence reads: CASSQDRGGGHNEQFF. The CDR3, as DNA: TGTGCCAGCAGCCAAGATCGGGGGGGCGGACACAATGAGCAGTTCTTC. Complete variable domain (other parts from reference TRBV14 and TRBJ2-1): EAGVTQFPSHSVIEKGQTVTLRCDPISGHDNLYWYRRVMGKEIKFLLHFVKESKQDESGMPNNRFLAERTGGTYSTLKVQPAELEDSGVYFCASSQDRGGGHNEQFFGPGTRLTVL.

This chain links TRBV19 with TRBJ2-2; D tentatively fits TRBD1 or TRBD2 (5 bases each). The CDR3 covers 12 residues. CDR1 is LNHDA, CDR2 SQIVND, per germline (reference sequence). Deletions cut 5 bases from V and 6 bases from J, with 7 bases between. CDR3 protein: CASSLGAGELFF. In DNA, the CDR3 is TGTGCCAGTAGTTTGGGGGCCGGGGAGCTGTTTTTT.

The chain couples TRBV6-1 to TRBJ2-1, with 14 bases lining up with TRBD2. The CDR3 is made up of 19 amino acids. Germline assignment: CDR1 MNHNS and CDR2 SASEGT. V was pared by 3 bases and J by 4 bases, with 11 bases of the junction left unmatched. The CDR3 nucleotides read TGTGCCAGCAGTGAGCGGGGGACTAGCGGGAGTACGTGGTACAATGAGCAGTTCTTC. It codes for CASSERGTSGSTWYNEQFF.

This clone was picked up a small number of times. The chain recombines TRBV7-8 with TRBJ1-1, with D possibly being TRBD1 (5 bases). Germline loops: CDR1 SGHVS, CDR2 FQNEAQ. The germline V and J ends were trimmed by 3 bases and 5 bases, with 10 bases remaining between them. This CDR3 has 13 residues. CDR3 sequence (DNA): TGTGCCAGCAGCTTGCAGGGATATACTGAAGCTTTCTTT. This codes for CASSLQGYTEAFF.

The chain recombines TRBV7-2 with TRBJ2-7; TRBD1 might be the D (6 bases). Trimming shortened V by 0 bases and J by 8 bases, and 14 bases separated the two germline ends. The CDR3 runs 14 residues. Germline values: CDR1 SGHTA, CDR2 FQGNSA. In nucleotides, the CDR3 is TGTGCCAGCAGCTTAGCGACGAGGGGGTATCAGCAGTACTTC. It yields the protein CASSLATRGYQQYF.

In this sample, this clone turned up a few times. The CDR3 region is CAISDLEGPREQYF. The CDR3 DNA is TGTGCCATCAGTGATCTAGAGGGCCCCAGGGAGCAGTACTTC. The V call is TRBV10-3, the J call TRBJ2-5; D may match TRBD1 or TRBD2 (5 bases each). The germline CDR1 and CDR2 sequences are ENHRY and SYGVKD. The CDR3 is 14 residues long. V gave up 3 bases and J gave up 11 bases, with 19 bases separating them.

This clone was seen more than once but under ten times. This sequence joins TRBV7-3 and TRBJ2-3; D is unresolved. CDR3 length: 14 residues. Germline values: CDR1 SGHTA, CDR2 FQGTGA. The germline V and J ends were trimmed by 1 base and 1 base, with 6 bases remaining between them. The CDR3 reads CASSLNPGTDTQYF. The CDR3 region has the DNA TGTGCCAGCAGCTTAAACCCGGGCACAGATACGCAGTATTTT.

This chain uses TRBV4-3 with TRBJ1-5, with no clear D. V was clipped by 0 bases and J by 5 bases, with 8 bases between them. There are 14 residues in the CDR3. Germline V gene sequence: CDR1 LGHNA, CDR2 YSLEER. CDR3: CASSQEAQHQPQHF. CDR3 DNA sequence: TGCGCCAGCAGCCAAGAAGCACAGCATCAGCCCCAGCATTTT.

Only a few counts were recorded for this clone. The CDR3 here is CSVESGQTYEQYF. CDR3 in DNA: TGCAGCGTTGAATCTGGCCAGACCTACGAGCAGTACTTC. The chain couples TRBV29-1 to TRBJ2-7; D remains ambiguous. V was cut by 2 bases and J by 2 bases, with 10 bases left in between. The CDR3 has 13 residues. Germline values: CDR1 SQVTM, CDR2 ANQGSEA.

This clone was seen more than once but under ten times. The rearrangement uses TRBV2 and TRBJ2-1, with D unclear. Germline values: CDR1 SNHLY, CDR2 FYNNEI. Trimming pared 0 bases from V and 8 bases from J, leaving 5 bases between. This CDR3 contains 12 residues. The CDR3 DNA reads as TGTGCCAGCAGTGAAGCCTCGTATGAGCAGTTCTTC. This translates into CASSEASYEQFF.

The CDR3 DNA follows: TGTGCCAGCAGCTTGTTCAGCGCAGATGACGAGCAGTACTTC. Residues: CASSLFSADDEQYF. The rearrangement uses TRBV13 and TRBJ2-7; no clear D. CDR1 PRHDT and CDR2 FYEKMQ come from the germline V gene (reference sequence). The ends were cut back, 3 bases at V and 5 bases at J, with 14 bases in the middle. The CDR3 has 14 amino acids.

This clone was found a few times. This sequence joins TRBV10-3 and TRBJ1-4, with TRBD1 matching 7 bases. The CDR3 runs to 16 residues. V lost 5 bases, J lost 8 bases, and 14 bases stayed unmatched. From germline, CDR1 is ENHRY and CDR2 SYGVKD. CDR3 amino acids: CAISRYRGTVEEKLFF. CDR3 sequence (DNA): TGTGCCATCAGTCGTTACCGCGGGACAGTTGAGGAAAAACTGTTTTTT.

The V call is TRBV21-1, the J call TRBJ1-2. TRBV21-1 is a recognized pseudogene. CDR3 length equals 15 residues. The chain's CDR3 is CASSKETSAPRGYTF. The CDR3, as DNA: TGTGCCAGCAGCAAAGAGACGTCGGCTCCTCGGGGCTACACCTTC.